The source of this TCR beta chain is a study of technical replicates of blood from four donors. Trimming left V 2 bases short and J 4 bases short, with 8 bases between. Germline loops: CDR1 LNHNV, CDR2 YYDKDF (reference sequence). The CDR3 runs 14 residues. Some clones are missing from TCRdb's copy, which holds only in-frame ones; the method was immunoSEQ multiplex PCR. The sample lists about 94,000 clones, about 95% seen once, with just over 0.2% in the top ten. The rearrangement links TRBV15 to TRBJ2-2; tentative D call: TRBD2 (5 bases). Sequenced material: T cells isolated from PBMCs. The clonotype comes from a human donor in good health. Here the CDR3 DNA reads TGTGCCACCAGCAGACCGGGAACCACCGGGGAGCTGTTTTTT. Amino acid sequence: CATSRPGTTGELFF.